This T cell receptor (beta chain) was recorded in a study of T-cell reconstitution after alpha-beta-depleted transplantation in children. Unique molecular identifiers were used in preparing the TCRbeta library. TCRdb fed the PCR reads into MiXCR, producing one record per CDR3 protein. Counted here are 45,000 to 50,000 distinct CDR3 sequences, around 50% occurring once; the ten biggest clones make up 30% to 40%. Notes on the study in general: Expanded clones from the graft, numbering several hundred, reportedly supplied alpha-beta T cells about two months after transplant.

The CDR3 extends over 14 amino acids. CDR1 is SGHRS and CDR2 is YFSETQ in the germline V gene. J gave up 0 bases and V 4 bases, and 3 bases lay outside the gene matches. This clonotype was counted between two and nine times. Its matching antigen is unknown. V and J are TRBV5-1 and TRBJ2-7; 8 nucleotides align to TRBD2. The specimen was peripheral blood, collected before TCRalphabeta/CD19-depleted stem cell transplant. This TCR came from a boy younger than two with SCID, due to receive a stem cell transplant. The CDR3 DNA is TGCGCCAGCAGCCACGGACTAGCCTCCTACGAGCAGTACTTC. Translated, it gives CASSHGLASYEQYF.